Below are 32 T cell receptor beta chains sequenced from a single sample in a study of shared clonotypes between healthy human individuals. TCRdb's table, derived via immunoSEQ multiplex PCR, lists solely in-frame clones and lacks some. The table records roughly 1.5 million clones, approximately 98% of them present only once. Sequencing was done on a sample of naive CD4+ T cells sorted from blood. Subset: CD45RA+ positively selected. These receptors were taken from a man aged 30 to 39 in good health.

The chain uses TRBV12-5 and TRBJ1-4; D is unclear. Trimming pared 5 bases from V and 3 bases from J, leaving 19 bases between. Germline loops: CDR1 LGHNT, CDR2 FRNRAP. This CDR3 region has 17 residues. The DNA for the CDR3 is TGTGCTAGTGGTCCCGGAGGCAACATCGCGGCTAATGAAAAACTGTTTTTT. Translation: CASGPGGNIAANEKLFF.

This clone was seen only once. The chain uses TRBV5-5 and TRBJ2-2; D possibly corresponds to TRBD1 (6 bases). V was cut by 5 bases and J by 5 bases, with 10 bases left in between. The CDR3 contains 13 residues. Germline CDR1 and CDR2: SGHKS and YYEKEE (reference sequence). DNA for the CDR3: TGTGCCAGCAGTTACAGGGCTACCGGGGAGCTGTTTTTT. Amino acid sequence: CASSYRATGELFF.

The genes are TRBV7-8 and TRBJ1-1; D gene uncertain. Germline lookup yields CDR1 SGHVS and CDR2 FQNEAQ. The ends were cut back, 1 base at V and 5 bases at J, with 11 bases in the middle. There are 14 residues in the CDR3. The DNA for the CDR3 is TGTGCCAGCAGCTTAGGGTCCGTGGGGACTGAAGCTTTCTTT. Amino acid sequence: CASSLGSVGTEAFF.

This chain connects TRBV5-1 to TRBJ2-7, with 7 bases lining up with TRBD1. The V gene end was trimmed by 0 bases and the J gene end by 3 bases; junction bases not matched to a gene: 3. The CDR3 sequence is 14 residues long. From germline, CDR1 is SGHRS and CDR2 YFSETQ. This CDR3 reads CASSLDRGVYEQYF. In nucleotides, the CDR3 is TGCGCCAGCAGCTTGGACAGGGGAGTCTACGAGCAGTACTTC.

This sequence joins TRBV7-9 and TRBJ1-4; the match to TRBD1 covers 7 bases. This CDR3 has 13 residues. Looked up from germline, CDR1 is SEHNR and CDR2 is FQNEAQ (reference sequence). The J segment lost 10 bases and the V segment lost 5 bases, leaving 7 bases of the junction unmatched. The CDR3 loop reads CASSPTGSGKLFF. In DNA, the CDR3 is TGTGCCAGCAGCCCGACAGGGAGCGGAAAACTGTTTTTT. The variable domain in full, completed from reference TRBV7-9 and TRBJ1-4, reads DTGVSQNPRHKITKRGQNVTFRCDPISEHNRLYWYRQTLGQGPEFLTYFQNEAQLEKSRLLSDRFSAERPKGSFSTLEIQRTEQGDSAMYLCASSPTGSGKLFFGSGTQLSVL.

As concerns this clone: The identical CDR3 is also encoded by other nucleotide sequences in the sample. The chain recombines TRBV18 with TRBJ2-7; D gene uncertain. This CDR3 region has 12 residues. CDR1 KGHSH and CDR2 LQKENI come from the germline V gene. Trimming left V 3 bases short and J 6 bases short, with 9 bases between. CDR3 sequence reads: CASSPLAGEQYF. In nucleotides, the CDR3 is TGTGCCAGCTCACCGCTCGCTGGCGAGCAGTACTTC.

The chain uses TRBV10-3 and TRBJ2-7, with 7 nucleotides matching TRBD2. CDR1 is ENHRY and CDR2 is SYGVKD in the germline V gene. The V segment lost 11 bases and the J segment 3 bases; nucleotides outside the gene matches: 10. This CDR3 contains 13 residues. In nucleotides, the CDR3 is TGTGCCTCGGGGGGTCCTGGGGTCTACGAGCAGTACTTC. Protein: CASGGPGVYEQYF.

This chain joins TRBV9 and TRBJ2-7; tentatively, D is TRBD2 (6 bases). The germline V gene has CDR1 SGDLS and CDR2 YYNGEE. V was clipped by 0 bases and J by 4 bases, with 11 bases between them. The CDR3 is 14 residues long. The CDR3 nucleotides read TGTGCCAGCAGCGTAGGGGGGGTGCAATACGAGCAGTACTTC. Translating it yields CASSVGGVQYEQYF.

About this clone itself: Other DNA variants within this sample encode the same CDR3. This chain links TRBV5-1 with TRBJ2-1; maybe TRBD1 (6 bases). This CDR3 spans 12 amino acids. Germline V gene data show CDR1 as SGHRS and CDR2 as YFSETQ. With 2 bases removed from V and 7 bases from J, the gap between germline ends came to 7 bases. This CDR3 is CASSLTGNEQFF. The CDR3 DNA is TGCGCCAGCAGCTTAACAGGGAATGAGCAGTTCTTC. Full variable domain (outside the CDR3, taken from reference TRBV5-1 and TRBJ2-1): KAGVTQTPRYLIKTRGQQVTLSCSPISGHRSVSWYQQTPGQGLQFLFEYFSETQRNKGNFPGRFSGRQFSNSRSEMNVSTLELGDSALYLCASSLTGNEQFFGPGTRLTVL.

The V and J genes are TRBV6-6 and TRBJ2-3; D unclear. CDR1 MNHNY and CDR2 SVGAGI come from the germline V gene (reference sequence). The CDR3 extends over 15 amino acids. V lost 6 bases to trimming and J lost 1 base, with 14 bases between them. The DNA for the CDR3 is TGTGCCAGCAGCCAGAGACGTCCCCGCACAGATACGCAGTATTTT. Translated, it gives CASSQRRPRTDTQYF.

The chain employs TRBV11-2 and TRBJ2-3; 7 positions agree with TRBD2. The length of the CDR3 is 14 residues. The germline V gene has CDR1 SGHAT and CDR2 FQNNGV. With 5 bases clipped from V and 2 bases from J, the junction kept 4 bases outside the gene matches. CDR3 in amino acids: CASSLRDYTDTQYF. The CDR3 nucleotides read TGTGCCAGCAGCCTTCGGGACTACACAGATACGCAGTATTTT. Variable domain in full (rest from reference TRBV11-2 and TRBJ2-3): EAGVAQSPRYKIIEKRQSVAFWCNPISGHATLYWYQQILGQGPKLLIQFQNNGVVDDSQLPKDRFSAERLKGVDSTLKIQPAKLEDSAVYLCASSLRDYTDTQYFGPGTRLTVL.

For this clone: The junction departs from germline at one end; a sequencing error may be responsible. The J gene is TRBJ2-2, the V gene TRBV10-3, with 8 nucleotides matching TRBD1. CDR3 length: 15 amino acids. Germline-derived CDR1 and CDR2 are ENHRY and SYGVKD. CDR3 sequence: CAIRSRGPNTGELFF. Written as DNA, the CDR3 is TGTGCCATCAGAAGCAGGGGGCCGAATACCGGGGAGCTGTTTTTT.

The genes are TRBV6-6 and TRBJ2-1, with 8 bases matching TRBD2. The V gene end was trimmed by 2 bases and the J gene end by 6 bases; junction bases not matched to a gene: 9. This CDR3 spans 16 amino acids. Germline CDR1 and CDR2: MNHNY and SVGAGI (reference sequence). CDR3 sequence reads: CASSYPSGSLSNEQFF. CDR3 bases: TGTGCCAGCAGTTACCCTAGCGGGTCTTTGTCCAATGAGCAGTTCTTC.

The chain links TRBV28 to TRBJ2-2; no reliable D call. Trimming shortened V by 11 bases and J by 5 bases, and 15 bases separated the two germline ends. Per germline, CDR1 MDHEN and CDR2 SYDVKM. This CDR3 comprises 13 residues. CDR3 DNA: TGTGCCGCCCAACTGGGGAAAACCGGGGAGCTGTTTTTT. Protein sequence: CAAQLGKTGELFF.

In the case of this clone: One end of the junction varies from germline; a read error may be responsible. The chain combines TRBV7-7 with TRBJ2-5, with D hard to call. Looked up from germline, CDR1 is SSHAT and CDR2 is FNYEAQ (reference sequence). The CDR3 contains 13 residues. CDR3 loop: CASSSSRLETQYF. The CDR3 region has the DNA TGTGCTAGCAGCTCATCTAGGTTAGAGACCCAGTACTTC.

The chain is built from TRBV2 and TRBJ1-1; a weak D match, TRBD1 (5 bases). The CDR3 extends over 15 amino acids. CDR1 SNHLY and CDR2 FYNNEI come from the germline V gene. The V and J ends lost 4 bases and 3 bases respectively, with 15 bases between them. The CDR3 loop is CASSVGGVWYTEAFF. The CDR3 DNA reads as TGTGCCAGCAGTGTGGGGGGGGTGTGGTACACTGAAGCTTTCTTT.

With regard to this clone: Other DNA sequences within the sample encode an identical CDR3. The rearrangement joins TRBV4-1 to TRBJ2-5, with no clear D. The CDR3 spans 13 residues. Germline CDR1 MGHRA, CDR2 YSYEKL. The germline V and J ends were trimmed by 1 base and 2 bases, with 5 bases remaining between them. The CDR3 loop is CASSQVFQETQYF. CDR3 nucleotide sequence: TGCGCCAGCAGCCAAGTTTTTCAAGAGACCCAGTACTTC.

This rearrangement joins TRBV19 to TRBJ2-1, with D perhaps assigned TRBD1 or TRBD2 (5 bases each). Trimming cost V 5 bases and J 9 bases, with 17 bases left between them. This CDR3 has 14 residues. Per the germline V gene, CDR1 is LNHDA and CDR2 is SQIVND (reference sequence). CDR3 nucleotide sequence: TGTGCCAGTAGTTTTCTGCTAGTTGGGGGTGAGCAGTTCTTC. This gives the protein CASSFLLVGGEQFF.

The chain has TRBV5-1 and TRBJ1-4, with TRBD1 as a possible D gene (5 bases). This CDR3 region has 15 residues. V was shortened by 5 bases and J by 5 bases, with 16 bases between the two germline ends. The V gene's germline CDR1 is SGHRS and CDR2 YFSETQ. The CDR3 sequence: CASSHDWDQNEKLFF. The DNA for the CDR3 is TGCGCCAGCAGTCACGACTGGGACCAAAATGAAAAACTGTTTTTT.

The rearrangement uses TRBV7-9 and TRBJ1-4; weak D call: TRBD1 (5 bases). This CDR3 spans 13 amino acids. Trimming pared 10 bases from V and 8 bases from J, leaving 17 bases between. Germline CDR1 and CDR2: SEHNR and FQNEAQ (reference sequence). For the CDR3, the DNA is TGTGCCACCTCTCCAGGGCTAGAAGAAAAACTGTTTTTT. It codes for CATSPGLEEKLFF. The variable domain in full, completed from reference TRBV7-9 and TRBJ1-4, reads DTGVSQNPRHKITKRGQNVTFRCDPISEHNRLYWYRQTLGQGPEFLTYFQNEAQLEKSRLLSDRFSAERPKGSFSTLEIQRTEQGDSAMYLCATSPGLEEKLFFGSGTQLSVL.

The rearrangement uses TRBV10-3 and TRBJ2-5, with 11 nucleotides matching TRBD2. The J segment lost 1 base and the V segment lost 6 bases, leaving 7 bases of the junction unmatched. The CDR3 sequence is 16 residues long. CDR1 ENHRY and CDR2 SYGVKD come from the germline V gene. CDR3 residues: CAISPGTSGIQETQYF. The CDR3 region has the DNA TGTGCCATCAGCCCCGGGACTAGCGGAATCCAAGAGACCCAGTACTTC.

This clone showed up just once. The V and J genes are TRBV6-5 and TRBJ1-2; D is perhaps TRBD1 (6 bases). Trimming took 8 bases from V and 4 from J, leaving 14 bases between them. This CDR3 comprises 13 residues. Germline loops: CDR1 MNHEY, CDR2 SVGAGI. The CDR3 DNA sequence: TGTGCCAGCGGGAAGACAGGTGCCTATGGCTACACCTTC. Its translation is CASGKTGAYGYTF.

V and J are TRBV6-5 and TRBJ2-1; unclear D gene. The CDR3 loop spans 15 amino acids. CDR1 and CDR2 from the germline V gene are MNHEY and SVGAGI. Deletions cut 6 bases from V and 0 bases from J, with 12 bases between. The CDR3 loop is CASRARRSSYNEQFF. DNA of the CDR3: TGTGCCAGCAGGGCCCGCAGGAGCTCCTACAATGAGCAGTTCTTC.

CDR3 amino acids: CASNEGPNEKLFF. The DNA for the CDR3 is TGTGCCAGCAATGAGGGCCCTAATGAAAAACTGTTTTTT. The chain has TRBV19 and TRBJ1-4; D is unresolved. Trimming removed 9 bases at V and 3 bases at J, with 11 bases between. This CDR3 has 13 residues. Germline V gene sequence: CDR1 LNHDA, CDR2 SQIVND (reference sequence).

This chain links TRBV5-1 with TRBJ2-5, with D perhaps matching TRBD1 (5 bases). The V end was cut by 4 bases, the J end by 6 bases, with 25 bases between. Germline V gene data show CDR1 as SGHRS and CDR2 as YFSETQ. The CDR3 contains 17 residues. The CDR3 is CASSVLSQAAGDQTQYF. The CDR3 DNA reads TGCGCCAGCAGCGTTCTTTCACAGGCGGCTGGTGACCAGACCCAGTACTTC.

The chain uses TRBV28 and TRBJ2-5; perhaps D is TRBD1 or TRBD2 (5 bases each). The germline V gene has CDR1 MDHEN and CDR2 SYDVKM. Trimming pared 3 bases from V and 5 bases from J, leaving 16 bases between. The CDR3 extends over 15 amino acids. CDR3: CASSLVSGGPETQYF. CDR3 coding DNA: TGTGCCAGCAGTTTGGTGTCTGGGGGTCCCGAGACCCAGTACTTC. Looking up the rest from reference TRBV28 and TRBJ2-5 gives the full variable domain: DVKVTQSSRYLVKRTGEKVFLECVQDMDHENMFWYRQDPGLGLRLIYFSYDVKMKEKGDIPEGYSVSREKKERFSLILESASTNQTSMYLCASSLVSGGPETQYFGPGTRLLVL.

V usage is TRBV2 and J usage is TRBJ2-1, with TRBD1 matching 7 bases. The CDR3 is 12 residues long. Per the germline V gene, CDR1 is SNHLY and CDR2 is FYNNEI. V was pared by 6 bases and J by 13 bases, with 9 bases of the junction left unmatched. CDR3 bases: TGTGCCAGCAGCGCTTTCCGGGACAGACAGTTCTTC. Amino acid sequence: CASSAFRDRQFF.

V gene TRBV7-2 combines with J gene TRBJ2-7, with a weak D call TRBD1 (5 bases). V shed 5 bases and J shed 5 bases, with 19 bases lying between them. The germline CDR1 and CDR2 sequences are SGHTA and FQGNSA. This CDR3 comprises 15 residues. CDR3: CASSNRILGRNEQYF. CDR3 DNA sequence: TGTGCCAGCAGCAACCGTATTCTGGGGCGCAACGAGCAGTACTTC. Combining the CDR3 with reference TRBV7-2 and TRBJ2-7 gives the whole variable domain GAGVSQSPSNKVTEKGKDVELRCDPISGHTALYWYRQSLGQGLEFLIYFQGNSAPDKSGLPSDRFSAERTGGSVSTLTIQRTQQEDSAVYLCASSNRILGRNEQYFGPGTRLTVT.

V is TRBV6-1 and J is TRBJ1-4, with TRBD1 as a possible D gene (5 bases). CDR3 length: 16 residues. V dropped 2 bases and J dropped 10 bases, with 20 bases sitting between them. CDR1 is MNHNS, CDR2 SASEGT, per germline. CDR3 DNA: TGTGCCAGCAGTGAATCTCTGGCAGGGCGATGGGGAAAACTGTTTTTT. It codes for CASSESLAGRWGKLFF.

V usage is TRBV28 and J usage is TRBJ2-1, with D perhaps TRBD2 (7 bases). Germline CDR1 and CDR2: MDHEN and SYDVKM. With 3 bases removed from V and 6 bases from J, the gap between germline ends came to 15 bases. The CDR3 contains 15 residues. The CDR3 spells CASSLAGGAGNEQFF. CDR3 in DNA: TGTGCCAGCAGTTTGGCTGGGGGGGCGGGCAATGAGCAGTTCTTC.

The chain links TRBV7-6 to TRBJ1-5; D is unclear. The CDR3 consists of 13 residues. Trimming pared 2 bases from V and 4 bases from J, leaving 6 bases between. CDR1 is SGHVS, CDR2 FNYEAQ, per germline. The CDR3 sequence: CASSLNVNQPQHF. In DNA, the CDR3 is TGTGCCAGCAGCTTAAATGTGAATCAGCCCCAGCATTTT.

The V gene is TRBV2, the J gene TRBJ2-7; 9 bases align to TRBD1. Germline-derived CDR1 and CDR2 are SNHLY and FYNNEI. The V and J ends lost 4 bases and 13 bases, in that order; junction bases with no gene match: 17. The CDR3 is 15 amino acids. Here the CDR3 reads CASSGWGQGVVWIYF. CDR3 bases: TGTGCCAGCAGTGGGTGGGGACAGGGTGTCGTCTGGATTTACTTC.